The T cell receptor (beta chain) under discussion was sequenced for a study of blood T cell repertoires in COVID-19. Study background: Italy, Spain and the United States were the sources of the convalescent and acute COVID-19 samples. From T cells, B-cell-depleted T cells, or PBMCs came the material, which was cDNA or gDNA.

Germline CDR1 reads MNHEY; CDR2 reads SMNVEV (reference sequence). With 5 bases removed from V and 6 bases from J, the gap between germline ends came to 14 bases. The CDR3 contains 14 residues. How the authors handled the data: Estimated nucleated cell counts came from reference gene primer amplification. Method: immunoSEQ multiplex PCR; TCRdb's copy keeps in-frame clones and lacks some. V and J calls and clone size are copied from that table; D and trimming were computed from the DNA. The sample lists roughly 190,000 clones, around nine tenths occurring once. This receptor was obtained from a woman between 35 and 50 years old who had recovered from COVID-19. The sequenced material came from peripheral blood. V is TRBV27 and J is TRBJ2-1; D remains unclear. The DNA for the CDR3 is TGTGCCAGCAGTCCCCAGCCCCCTAGCAATGAGCAGTTCTTC. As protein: CASSPQPPSNEQFF.